The 13 T cell receptor beta chains below come from one sample, sequenced in a study of blood T cell repertoires in COVID-19. Data came from immunoSEQ multiplex PCR; TCRdb stores just in-frame clones and leaves some out. This sample yields about 300,000 clones, of which approximately 90% are seen a single time; about 2.5% belongs to the top ten. The sample was peripheral blood. These receptor sequences come from a man between 18 and 29 years old with active or convalescent COVID-19.

The chain links TRBV4-1 to TRBJ1-4, with TRBD1 matching 9 bases. This CDR3 is built from 14 residues. J lost 8 bases, V lost 4 bases, and 5 bases had no gene match. Per germline, CDR1 MGHRA and CDR2 YSYEKL. The CDR3 nucleotides read TGCGCCAGCAGCCTCGGACAGGGGAGCGAAAAACTGTTTTTT. As protein: CASSLGQGSEKLFF.

The chain employs TRBV7-2 and TRBJ2-4, with TRBD2 identical over 10 bases. Germline V gene lookup returns CDR1 SGHTA and CDR2 FQGNSA. Germline trimming cut 5 bases from V and 9 bases from J; bases unmatched to any gene: 7. The CDR3 runs 14 residues. As DNA, the CDR3 is TGTGCCAGCAGCCCCACTAGCGGGGAAGCCATTCAGTACTTC. Translating gives CASSPTSGEAIQYF. The variable domain in full, with the rest retrieved from reference TRBV7-2 and TRBJ2-4, is GAGVSQSPSNKVTEKGKDVELRCDPISGHTALYWYRQSLGQGLEFLIYFQGNSAPDKSGLPSDRFSAERTGGSVSTLTIQRTQQEDSAVYLCASSPTSGEAIQYFGAGTRLSVL.

The CDR3 bases are TGTGCCACCAGCAGAGATGCGGGGGCATCCGGGGAGCTGTTTTTT. Translation gives CATSRDAGASGELFF. V is TRBV15 and J is TRBJ2-2; the D gene is possibly TRBD2 (7 bases). The CDR3 sequence is 15 residues long. CDR1 is LNHNV and CDR2 is YYDKDF in the germline V gene (reference sequence). Trimming pared 0 bases from V and 6 bases from J, leaving 11 bases between.

The chain couples TRBV4-1 to TRBJ2-7, with D perhaps TRBD1 (6 bases). This CDR3 contains 14 residues. Trimming took 0 bases from V and 2 from J, leaving 8 bases between them. In germline, CDR1 is MGHRA, CDR2 YSYEKL. The CDR3 sequence is CASSQDRGTYEQYF. DNA for the CDR3: TGCGCCAGCAGCCAAGACAGGGGAACCTACGAGCAGTACTTC.

The genes are TRBV7-8 and TRBJ1-1; D remains unclear. In germline, CDR1 is SGHVS, CDR2 FQNEAQ. V was shortened by 5 bases and J by 4 bases, with 11 bases between the two germline ends. The CDR3 covers 13 residues. CDR3 sequence (DNA): TGTGCCAGCAGCGAACGAGGGCTCACTGAAGCTTTCTTT. Translation gives CASSERGLTEAFF.

The J gene is TRBJ2-3, the V gene TRBV10-2; 7 bases align to TRBD2. The CDR3 covers 15 residues. Germline trimming cut 2 bases from V and 3 bases from J; bases unmatched to any gene: 5. From germline, CDR1 is WSHSY and CDR2 SAAADI. This CDR3 is CASSEPAGPTDTQYF. For the CDR3, the DNA is TGCGCCAGCAGTGAGCCAGCGGGACCTACAGATACGCAGTATTTT.

This chain uses TRBV5-1 with TRBJ2-3; 11 bases match TRBD2. With 0 bases clipped from V and 0 bases from J, the junction kept 6 bases outside the gene matches. The CDR3 extends over 18 amino acids. CDR1 and CDR2 from the germline V gene are SGHRS and YFSETQ. CDR3 in amino acids: CASSLVTSGRGSTDTQYF. The CDR3 bases are TGCGCCAGCAGCTTGGTTACTAGCGGGAGAGGGAGCACAGATACGCAGTATTTT.

The chain couples TRBV5-4 to TRBJ2-1; TRBD2 matches at 11 bases. V trimming: 4 bases; J trimming: 6 bases; junction bases outside the gene matches: 6. Germline lookup yields CDR1 SGHNT and CDR2 YYREEE (reference sequence). The CDR3 totals 15 residues. The CDR3 is CASSTSGSRVNEQFF. CDR3 in DNA: TGTGCCAGCAGCACTAGCGGGAGTAGGGTCAATGAGCAGTTCTTC.

As regards this clone: Other DNA variants within this sample encode the same CDR3. The chain employs TRBV7-8 and TRBJ2-7; 9 bases map to TRBD1. The germline V gene has CDR1 SGHVS and CDR2 FQNEAQ. The length of the CDR3 is 15 residues. With 5 bases clipped from V and 0 bases from J, the junction kept 5 bases outside the gene matches. The CDR3 DNA is TGTGCCAGCAGCCCAACAGGGGGCTACTCCTACGAGCAGTACTTC. Encoded protein: CASSPTGGYSYEQYF.

The rearrangement joins TRBV19 to TRBJ2-7; 9 bases match TRBD1. This CDR3 contains 14 residues. Trimming removed 8 bases from V and 2 bases from J; junction bases left unmatched: 7. The germline V gene encodes CDR1 LNHDA and CDR2 SQIVND (reference sequence). The CDR3 DNA is TGTGCCAGTGCGCCACAGGGGGCCACCTACGAGCAGTACTTC. Protein product: CASAPQGATYEQYF.

V gene TRBV15 combines with J gene TRBJ2-1; 9 bases line up with TRBD2. This CDR3 is built from 15 residues. The trim removed 0 bases at V and 4 bases at J, leaving 1 base unmatched. CDR1 and CDR2 (germline): LNHNV, YYDKDF (reference sequence). CDR3 sequence reads: CATSRESGRYNEQFF. In nucleotides, the CDR3 is TGTGCCACCAGCAGAGAAAGCGGGAGGTACAATGAGCAGTTCTTC.

This clone was seen only a few times. The chain employs TRBV7-9 and TRBJ1-1, with a weak D call TRBD1 (6 bases). Per the germline V gene, CDR1 is SEHNR and CDR2 is FQNEAQ (reference sequence). The CDR3 totals 12 residues. Trimming shortened V by 0 bases and J by 10 bases, and 9 bases separated the two germline ends. CDR3 amino acids: CASSLAGAGAFF. The CDR3 bases are TGTGCCAGCAGCTTAGCGGGGGCGGGAGCTTTCTTT.

This chain joins TRBV7-9 and TRBJ1-6; the D is unclear. The length of the CDR3 is 16 residues. With 4 bases removed from V and 6 bases from J, the gap between germline ends came to 16 bases. Germline values: CDR1 SEHNR, CDR2 FQNEAQ (reference sequence). The CDR3 nucleotides read TGTGCCAGCAGCTACCGACAACTTTCGGCTAATTCACCCCTCCACTTT. Translated, it gives CASSYRQLSANSPLHF. The whole variable domain, filled in from reference TRBV7-9 and TRBJ1-6, reads DTGVSQNPRHKITKRGQNVTFRCDPISEHNRLYWYRQTLGQGPEFLTYFQNEAQLEKSRLLSDRFSAERPKGSFSTLEIQRTEQGDSAMYLCASSYRQLSANSPLHFGNGTRLTVT.